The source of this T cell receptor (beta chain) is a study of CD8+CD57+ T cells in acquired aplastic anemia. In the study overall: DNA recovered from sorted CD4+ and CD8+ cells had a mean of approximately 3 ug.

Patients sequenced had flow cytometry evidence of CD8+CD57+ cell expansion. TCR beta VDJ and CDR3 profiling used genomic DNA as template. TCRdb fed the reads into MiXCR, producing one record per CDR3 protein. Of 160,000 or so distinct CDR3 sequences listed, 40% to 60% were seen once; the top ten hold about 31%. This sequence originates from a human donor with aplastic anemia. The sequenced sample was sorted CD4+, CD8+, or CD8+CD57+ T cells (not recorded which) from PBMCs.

Here the CDR3 DNA reads TGCGCCAGCAGCTTGGACAGGAACACCGGGGAGCTGTTTTTT. Translation gives CASSLDRNTGELFF. V and J are TRBV5-1 and TRBJ2-2; D unclear. V shed 0 bases and J shed 1 base, with 4 bases lying between them. CDR1 and CDR2 from the germline V gene are SGHRS and YFSETQ. CDR3 length equals 14 residues. Full variable domain (remainder filled in from reference TRBV5-1 and TRBJ2-2): KAGVTQTPRYLIKTRGQQVTLSCSPISGHRSVSWYQQTPGQGLQFLFEYFSETQRNKGNFPGRFSGRQFSNSRSEMNVSTLELGDSALYLCASSLDRNTGELFFGEGSRLTVL.